The 10 T cell receptor beta chains below were found in one sample sequenced in a study of CD8 T cell repertoires and HIV-1 epitope variants. Assay used: immunoSEQ multiplex PCR; TCRdb lists only in-frame clones, some missing. This table holds about 4,300 clones, over 55% found once. Antigens for these TCRs are unknown. Input material: cultured CD8+ T cells derived from PBMCs. The receptors derive from a male donor with HIV.

The chain employs TRBV7-3 and TRBJ2-3; maybe TRBD2 (6 bases). Trimming cost V 1 base and J 0 bases, with 8 bases left between them. Germline CDR1 SGHTA, CDR2 FQGTGA. CDR3 length: 15 amino acids. The CDR3 DNA sequence: TGTGCCAGCAGCTTAATAGCGGAGAGCACAGATACGCAGTATTTT. It encodes CASSLIAESTDTQYF. Complete variable domain (other parts from reference TRBV7-3 and TRBJ2-3): GAGVSQTPSNKVTEKGKYVELRCDPISGHTALYWYRQSLGQGPEFLIYFQGTGAADDSGLPNDRFFAVRPEGSVSTLKIQRTERGDSAVYLCASSLIAESTDTQYFGPGTRLTVL.

The rearrangement uses TRBV5-1 and TRBJ2-1; unclear D gene. The CDR3 is 13 residues long. Germline CDR1 reads SGHRS; CDR2 reads YFSETQ. The V gene lost 4 bases and the J gene lost 9 bases, with 14 bases spanning the gap. The CDR3 spells CASSAPPSGEQFF. The CDR3 nucleotides are TGCGCCAGCAGCGCACCTCCCTCGGGTGAGCAGTTCTTC.

The chain couples TRBV6-1 to TRBJ2-7; no clear D. V was trimmed by 2 bases and J by 0 bases, leaving 8 bases between them. Looked up from germline, CDR1 is MNHNS and CDR2 is SASEGT. The CDR3 loop spans 14 amino acids. In DNA, the CDR3 is TGTGCCAGCAGTGAACCGGGTCCCTCCTACGAGCAGTACTTC. This sequence encodes CASSEPGPSYEQYF.

The chain carries TRBV28 and TRBJ2-5; no definite D call. This CDR3 spans 13 amino acids. V was shortened by 3 bases and J by 5 bases, with 10 bases between the two germline ends. CDR1 is MDHEN, CDR2 SYDVKM, per germline. CDR3 amino acids: CASSFKVGETQYF. The CDR3 DNA reads TGTGCCAGCAGTTTTAAGGTGGGGGAGACCCAGTACTTC.

This clone was counted a few times. The V call is TRBV7-9, the J call TRBJ1-6; D gene ambiguous. The CDR3 has 13 amino acids. Trimming removed 5 bases at V and 8 bases at J, with 10 bases between. From germline, CDR1 is SEHNR and CDR2 FQNEAQ (reference sequence). CDR3 residues: CASSRLRDSPLHF. CDR3 bases: TGTGCCAGCAGCCGGTTAAGGGATTCACCCCTCCACTTT.

This clone was counted only a few times. The chain links TRBV7-6 to TRBJ1-1; D is undetermined. The CDR3 spans 13 residues. In germline, CDR1 is SGHVS, CDR2 FNYEAQ. The V end was cut by 2 bases, the J end by 8 bases, with 12 bases between. The CDR3 sequence is CASSLKEGYEAFF. The CDR3 DNA follows: TGTGCCAGCAGCTTAAAGGAGGGCTACGAAGCTTTCTTT.

This chain links TRBV7-6 with TRBJ2-3; 11 nucleotides line up with TRBD2. V shed 5 bases and J 5 bases; nucleotides not matched to a gene: 3. The CDR3 consists of 14 residues. Germline lookup yields CDR1 SGHVS and CDR2 FNYEAQ. Here the CDR3 DNA reads TGTGCCAGCAGCCCCGGGACTAGCGGAGATACGCAGTATTTT. Its protein product is CASSPGTSGDTQYF.

The genes are TRBV27 and TRBJ2-1; 9 bases match TRBD2. Germline CDR1 and CDR2: MNHEY and SMNVEV (reference sequence). This CDR3 has 15 residues. Trimming removed 6 bases from V and 8 bases from J; junction bases left unmatched: 11. CDR3 loop: CASSPTAGGQDEQFF. Here the CDR3 DNA reads TGTGCCAGCAGCCCAACAGCGGGAGGACAGGATGAGCAGTTCTTC.

This chain joins TRBV7-9 and TRBJ2-7, with D tentatively TRBD1 (6 bases). V lost 4 bases and J 2 bases, leaving 12 bases between the germline ends. CDR1 is SEHNR and CDR2 is FQNEAQ in the germline V gene (reference sequence). This CDR3 has 14 residues. The CDR3: CASSSGKGAYEQYF. The CDR3, as DNA: TGTGCCAGCAGCTCGGGAAAGGGGGCCTACGAGCAGTACTTC.

The rearrangement links TRBV27 to TRBJ2-4, with TRBD2 identical over 13 bases. The CDR3 contains 15 residues. Trimming cost V 5 bases and J 6 bases; bases outside gene matches: 4. Per the germline V gene, CDR1 is MNHEY and CDR2 is SMNVEV (reference sequence). The CDR3 is CASSTGLAGLNIQYF. DNA for the CDR3: TGTGCCAGCAGTACGGGACTAGCGGGGTTAAACATTCAGTACTTC.